This entry concerns a single T cell receptor (beta chain). One end of the junction varies from germline; a read error may be responsible. TCRdb processed the RT-PCR reads anew with MiXCR; each CDR3 protein has one entry. The top ten clones hold 6% of a sample with about 960,000 distinct CDR3 sequences, 15% to 20% of them seen once. Germline values: CDR1 MNHNS, CDR2 SASEGT. The CDR3 loop spans 16 amino acids. This sample is drawn from a study of patients and donors after allogeneic stem cell transplantation. Sequencing input: blood, either unsorted or a sorted T cell fraction (not recorded which). The sequence came from a human donor who was either an allogeneic HSCT recipient or a stem cell or donor lymphocyte infusion donor (not recorded which). It is not recorded whose cells these are; they may come from a transplant donor. This sequence joins TRBV6-1 and TRBJ2-2, with TRBD2 identical over 11 bases. CDR3 nucleotide sequence: TGTGCCAGCAGTATGACTAGCGGGGTGAACACCGGGGAGCTGGTTTTT. It codes for CASSMTSGVNTGELVF.